This TCR beta chain was recovered during a study of early T cells in non-severe SARS-CoV-2 infection. Study context: Unpaired chains resulted from sequencing bulk RNA of unsorted whole blood.

This clonotype appeared a few times. The CDR3 is 16 amino acids. Germline loops: CDR1 DFQATT, CDR2 SNEGSKA (reference sequence). With 6 bases removed from V and 4 bases from J, the gap between germline ends came to 21 bases. Separate cDNA molecules each had unique molecular identifiers attached to them. TCRdb itself ran the 5' RACE reads through MiXCR, one entry per CDR3 protein. The sample lists tens of thousands of distinct CDR3 sequences; about 11% were seen once. Sequenced here: whole blood, sampled at baseline. The TCR was taken from an adult who was a healthcare worker with PCR-confirmed SARS-CoV-2 infection or an uninfected control (not recorded which). The V and J genes are TRBV20-1 and TRBJ2-2; possible D gene TRBD1, 6 bases. CDR3 protein: CSAERGRGGPTGELFF. CDR3 DNA: TGCAGTGCGGAACGGGGTCGTGGGGGCCCCACCGGGGAGCTGTTTTTT.